Detailed here is one TCR beta chain. Its specificity is not known. The sample belongs to a study of T cell repertoires in cytomegalovirus infection. Study background: Based on public TCR beta signatures, there were indications of CMV infection and of a matching HLA type. The study, taken as a whole, reports: CMV-specific HLA-C-restricted TCR beta clonotypes dominated the ex vivo response. Identification of carriers of CMV plus the relevant HLA was performed using cumulative public TCR beta family frequency.

TCRdb reprocessed the reads with MiXCR, giving one entry per CDR3 protein. The table lists approximately 990,000 distinct CDR3 sequences, roughly 30% of them singletons. This CDR3 comprises 13 residues. Trimming stripped 9 bases from V and 4 bases from J, with 13 bases between. Germline CDR1 SNHLY, CDR2 FYNNEI. This rearrangement joins TRBV2 to TRBJ2-1; D perhaps matches TRBD1 (6 bases). Specimen: cultured CD8+ T cells from PBMCs, collected from culture after CMV antigen stimulation. The source is a human donor in good health (CMV status not recorded). Some clones in this sample may be carry-over from other donors' samples. DNA for the CDR3: TGTGCCAGAGAAGGGGGACCTTACAATGAGCAGTTCTTC. It yields the protein CAREGGPYNEQFF.